One and the same sample provided the 9 T cell receptor beta chains below, sequenced in a study of cytomegalovirus exposure and HLA in healthy donors. PCR involved 60 Vbeta and 13 Jbeta primers. TCRdb's table, derived via immunoSEQ multiplex PCR, lists solely in-frame clones and lacks some. The table lists about 93,000 clones, around three fifths of them singletons. The material sequenced was PBMCs. These receptors all come from a boy aged 10-17 years in good health and CMV-seropositive.

This clone occurred a few times. The J gene is TRBJ1-2, the V gene TRBV10-3, with 8 bases lining up with TRBD1. This CDR3 contains 13 residues. Germline lookup yields CDR1 ENHRY and CDR2 SYGVKD. V shed 5 bases, J shed 4 bases, and the junction held 3 bases outside the gene matches. The CDR3 loop reads CAISRDRRYGYTF. CDR3 nucleotide sequence: TGTGCCATCAGTCGGGACAGGCGCTATGGCTACACCTTC.

There are a few counts of this clone. Other nucleotide sequences from this sample produce the same CDR3. The CDR3 reads CSARRGEKLFF. The CDR3, as DNA: TGCAGTGCTAGAAGGGGTGAAAAACTGTTTTTT. The rearrangement uses TRBV20-1 and TRBJ1-4, with D tentatively TRBD1 (5 bases). CDR1 and CDR2 from the germline V gene are DFQATT and SNEGSKA (reference sequence). Between the trimmed V and J ends, which lost 2 bases and 7 bases, there was a span of 5 bases. CDR3 length equals 11 residues.

The chain couples TRBV28 to TRBJ1-2; D gene unclear. Trimming pared 3 bases from V and 5 bases from J, leaving 13 bases between. The germline V gene has CDR1 MDHEN and CDR2 SYDVKM. This CDR3 has 14 residues. The CDR3 reads CASSLSAAGYGYTF. The CDR3 nucleotides read TGTGCCAGCAGTTTGTCAGCGGCAGGATATGGCTACACCTTC.

J is TRBJ2-7 and V is TRBV5-6; D remains ambiguous. Germline V gene lookup returns CDR1 SGHDT and CDR2 YYEEEE. With 1 base removed from V and 2 bases from J, the gap between germline ends came to 7 bases. The CDR3 has 13 amino acids. The CDR3 sequence is CASSLLYAYEQYF. The CDR3 DNA reads TGTGCCAGCAGCTTGTTATATGCCTACGAGCAGTACTTC. Full variable domain (remainder filled in from reference TRBV5-6 and TRBJ2-7): DAGVTQSPTHLIKTRGQQVTLRCSPKSGHDTVSWYQQALGQGPQFIFQYYEEEERQRGNFPDRFSGHQFPNYSSELNVNALLLGDSALYLCASSLLYAYEQYFGPGTRLTVT.

This clone has more than one count but fewer than ten. The V call is TRBV7-6, the J call TRBJ1-3; D is ambiguous. The V gene lost 1 base and the J gene lost 0 bases, with 10 bases spanning the gap. Germline V lookup: CDR1 SGHVS, CDR2 FNYEAQ. This CDR3 region has 16 residues. CDR3 sequence reads: CASSLGIASSGNTIYF. CDR3 nucleotide sequence: TGTGCCAGCAGCTTAGGCATTGCCAGCTCTGGAAACACCATATATTTT.

In this sample, this clone turned up a few times. The chain links TRBV6-5 to TRBJ2-5; perhaps TRBD1 as D (6 bases). From germline, CDR1 is MNHEY and CDR2 SVGAGI. This CDR3 is 14 amino acids long. V was shortened by 6 bases and J by 1 base, with 12 bases between the two germline ends. The CDR3 loop is CASRPTGFQETQYF. The DNA of the CDR3 is TGTGCCAGCAGGCCCACAGGGTTCCAAGAGACCCAGTACTTC.

The V gene is TRBV29-1, the J gene TRBJ1-2; 10 nucleotides match TRBD1. V lost 2 bases and J lost 8; bases outside the gene matches: 11. Germline V gives CDR1 SQVTM, CDR2 ANQGSEA. The CDR3 loop spans 15 amino acids. DNA for the CDR3: TGCAGCGTTGAAACGACTTCCGGGACAGGGGTCGGCTACACCTTC. Its protein is CSVETTSGTGVGYTF. The whole variable domain, filled in from reference TRBV29-1 and TRBJ1-2, reads SAVISQKPSRDICQRGTSLTIQCQVDSQVTMMFWYRQQPGQSLTLIATANQGSEATYESGFVIDKFPISRPNLTFSTLTVSNMSPEDSSIYLCSVETTSGTGVGYTFGSGTRLTVV.

The gene calls are TRBV9 and TRBJ1-1, with D possibly matching TRBD1 (6 bases). In germline, CDR1 is SGDLS, CDR2 YYNGEE. This CDR3 has 14 amino acids. V dropped 2 bases and J dropped 4 bases, with 12 bases sitting between them. The CDR3 nucleotides are TGTGCCAGCAGCGTGAACAGGGCTGGCACTGAAGCTTTCTTT. Encoded protein: CASSVNRAGTEAFF.

This clone is a singleton in its sample. The DNA for the CDR3 is TGCAGCGTTGGAGGCTCTGGGGGGATCGAGCAGTACTTC. Amino acid sequence: CSVGGSGGIEQYF. The chain uses TRBV29-1 and TRBJ2-7; a weak D match, TRBD2 (6 bases). Germline V gene sequence: CDR1 SQVTM, CDR2 ANQGSEA. V lost 4 bases, J lost 6 bases, and 16 bases lay in between. CDR3 length equals 13 residues.